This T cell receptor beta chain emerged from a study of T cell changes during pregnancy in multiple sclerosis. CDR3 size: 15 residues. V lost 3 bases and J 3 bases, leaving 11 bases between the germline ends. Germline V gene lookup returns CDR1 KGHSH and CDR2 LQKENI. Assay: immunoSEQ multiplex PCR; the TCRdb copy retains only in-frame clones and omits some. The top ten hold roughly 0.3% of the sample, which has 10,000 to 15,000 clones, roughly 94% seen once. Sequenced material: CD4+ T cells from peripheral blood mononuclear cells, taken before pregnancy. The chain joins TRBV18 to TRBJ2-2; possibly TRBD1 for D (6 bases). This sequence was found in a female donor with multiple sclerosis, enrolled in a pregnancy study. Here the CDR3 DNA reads TGTGCCAGCTCACCGATACAGGGCGACACCGGGGAGCTGTTTTTT. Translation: CASSPIQGDTGELFF. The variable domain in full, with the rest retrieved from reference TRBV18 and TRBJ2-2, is NAGVMQNPRHLVRRRGQEARLRCSPMKGHSHVYWYRQLPEEGLKFMVYLQKENIIDESGMPKERFSAEFPKEGPSILRIQQVVRGDSAAYFCASSPIQGDTGELFFGEGSRLTVL.